This T cell receptor (beta chain) was captured by sequencing in a study of breast tumors, draining lymph nodes, adjacent tissues. Findings and caveats of the study: Data fit most tumor T cells coming from lymph node, expanding in tumor. Data only fit, rather than demonstrated, lymph node origin of most tumor T cells.

This clonotype has at least ten counts. Its antigen remains unknown. V was shortened by 1 base and J by 5 bases, with 17 bases between the two germline ends. CDR3 length: 16 amino acids. The germline gives CDR1 SGHTA, CDR2 FQGNSA. The lymph nodes were axillary draining lymph nodes from breast cancer patients. TCRdb re-analysed the multiplex PCR reads in MiXCR, keeping a single row per CDR3 protein. The sample shows 130,000 or so distinct CDR3 sequences, approximately 21% of them seen only once. Source material: axillary lymph node tissue. This clonotype was obtained from a female donor with breast cancer. Some clones in this sample may be carry-over from other donors' samples. The genes are TRBV7-2 and TRBJ1-2; tentative D call: TRBD1 (6 bases). CDR3 nucleotides: TGTGCCAGCAGCTTAGTCGTTACAGGGTTTGGGTATGGCTACACCTTC. Protein: CASSLVVTGFGYGYTF.